This T cell receptor (beta chain) stems from a study of T cell responses to AZD1222 COVID-19 vaccine (dated by TCRdb to the early 2020s). Concerning the study at large: Because spike-specific TCR depth and breadth did not differ between the two schedules, AZD1222 recipients who got a second dose at roughly 4 weeks were pooled with those who got a second dose at roughly 12 weeks. Trial participants were enrolled into age subgroups of 18-55, 56-69 and 70-plus years, which contained approximately 150, 30 and 60 TCR-sequenced participants, respectively. TCR sequencing covered roughly 230 trial participants: about 210 given two doses of AZD1222 and around 25 given two doses of MenACWY control vaccine. Points the paper makes about the study in general: Participants were mostly white British, with more females than males. The authors suggested clonal diversity may have been underestimated. The 56-69-year group was small, and its depth increase did not reach significance, likely because of low power. The vaccine-associated CD4 TCRs covered the entire spike protein, and the dominant responses fell in regions 160-218 and 743-854. Spike-specific TCR breadth and depth rose significantly after two AZD1222 doses compared with day 0 and with MenACWY recipients. Conclusions about previously exposed vaccinees are limited, since just 5 or 6 AZD1222 recipients were seropositive for SARS-CoV-2 at baseline. Because no day 14 peak-response samples were available, repertoires were characterized only after the peak T cell response. Nearly half of unique spike-specific TCRs reportedly recognized epitopes outside regions mutated in the B.1.351 and B.1.1.7 variants.

Concerning this clone itself: The antigen it binds to is not known. Base qualities are not recorded, but no much larger clone differs from it by a single base.

This sample's time point label indicates: baseline before first vaccination. Vaccinee samples were obtained from the UK trials COV001 and COV002, which included a single-blind randomized controlled phase 2/3 trial of AZD1222 (ChAdOx1 nCoV-19) in healthy adults. For TCRbeta chain sequencing, PBMC samples from trial participants were taken at day 0 and at day 28 after the second dose. Looking up the germline V gene yields CDR1 MDHEN and CDR2 SYDVKM. Counted from cysteine to phenylalanine, this CDR3 has 14 amino acids. The sequence is cut down to CDR3 DNA, 42 bases in frame from base 1. The junction shows trimming of 7 bases on V and 3 bases on J, plus 15 bases between the germline ends. The CDR3 regions of human TCRbeta chains were analyzed by immunosequencing. Per the source publication's procedure: Repertoire TCRs were checked for matches against a reference library of SARS-CoV-2-specific TCRs that had been generated using the MIRA antigen-specificity platform. Breadth meant the fraction of unique TCRs that were SARS-CoV-2-associated, whereas depth meant the fraction of total T cells that were SARS-CoV-2-associated. Using the MIRA data, every spike-specific TCR was mapped to the spike region that the TCR reacted to and assigned to either a CD4 or a CD8 class. Log10-transformed breadth and depth values were compared by one-way ANOVA with Sidak's multiple comparisons tests. TCRdb obtained this table from immuneACCESS and retained in-frame rearrangements with V and J assigned. These tables miss some clones; where compared with another copy, unresolved V genes account for less than half of the shortfall, and the remainder is unexplained. D and trimming were read from the DNA, whereas the V and J calls and clone size are those reported in that table. This sample gives approximately 190,000 clones in total; roughly 93% of them show up just once. The ten most abundant clones make up roughly 8.4% of the sample.

The V and J segments used are TRBV28 and TRBJ2-5, with a tentative D gene TRBD2 over 5 matching bases. This sample comprised peripheral blood, obtained on day 0 of AZD1222 vaccination. The sequence was collected from an adult in good health. The CDR3 loop reads CASTEVSRKETQYF. The nucleotide sequence reads TGTGCCAGCACGGAGGTTTCTAGGAAAGAGACCCAGTACTTC.